These T cell receptor beta chains were read from a single sample in a study of blood T cells in healthy people across ages. TCRdb reprocessed the 5' RACE reads with MiXCR, giving one entry per CDR3 protein. The sample gives approximately 770,000 distinct CDR3 sequences, roughly 60% of which show up once; 22% is in the top ten. Sequencing used blood. The receptors derive from a man under 40 in good health. Each CDR3 is given with its conserved first and last residue.

j_call | cdr3_length | v_call | cdr3_aa
TRBJ2-1 | 13 | TRBV29-1 | CSVWGQPRNEQFF
TRBJ2-5 | 18 | TRBV7-2 | CASSLDPPRGGGIETQYF
TRBJ2-7 | 11 | TRBV27 | CASSNYYEQYF
TRBJ1-1 | 13 | TRBV29-1 | CSACRGPNTEAFF
TRBJ2-3 | 13 | TRBV7-2 | CASSFAPGDTQYF
TRBJ1-1 | 16 | TRBV4-3 | CASSQDAGNKNTEAFF
TRBJ1-2 | 10 | TRBV29-1 | CSDLEDGYTF
TRBJ2-3 | 15 | TRBV5-1 | CASSHIAGVADTQYF
TRBJ2-1 | 14 | TRBV12-3/TRBV12-4 | CASSSRGAPSEQFF
- | 13 | TRBV12-3/TRBV12-4 | CASSLGKTYEQYF
TRBJ1-1 | 13 | TRBV4-1 | CASSHKLQAEAFF
TRBJ2-3 | 16 | TRBV20-1 | CSTSRGGPQGADTQYF
TRBJ2-1 | 15 | TRBV7-2 | CASSFDGQRYYEQFF
TRBJ1-5 | 16 | TRBV28 | CASSSQWTGGGQPQHF
TRBJ2-6 | 15 | TRBV5-1 | CASSYWSSGANVLTF
TRBJ1-5 | 16 | TRBV21-1 | CASSRDRGAAGQPQHF
TRBJ2-1 | 18 | TRBV5-1 | CASSKWDRGQDAINEQFF
TRBJ1-1 | 12 | TRBV3-1 | CASSQGNKEAFF
TRBJ2-1 | 14 | TRBV20-1 | CSASRLSLADEQFF
TRBJ2-3 | 17 | TRBV27 | CASSLLVAGGFTDTQYF
TRBJ1-4 | 16 | TRBV25-1 | CASSEYGGRGNEKLFF
TRBJ1-5 | 14 | TRBV13 | CASSLGVDNQPQHF
- | 14 | TRBV28 | CASKQAGGLNEQYF
TRBJ2-5 | 15 | TRBV7-2 | CASSLVGQGRHEQYF
TRBJ1-1 | 15 | TRBV6-5 | CASSFQAGGNTEAFF
TRBJ2-1 | 14 | TRBV20-1 | CSARGKREGIEQFF
TRBJ1-1 | 14 | TRBV29-1 | CSVIRGNKNTEAFF
TRBJ2-3 | 20 | TRBV7-3 | CASSARAVSAGVRGTDTQYF
TRBJ1-1 | 15 | TRBV29-1 | CSADRQKVLNTEAFF
TRBJ2-1 | 15 | TRBV11-2 | CASSLLAGGPDEQFF
TRBJ1-5 | 15 | TRBV6-6 | CATLWRPGSNQPQHF
TRBJ2-3 | 16 | TRBV20-1 | CSAPPGLERSTDTQYF
TRBJ2-1 | 15 | TRBV20-1 | CSAPRKGGDDNGQFF
TRBJ2-7 | 15 | TRBV3-1 | CASSEGPGQFYEQYF
TRBJ2-7 | 14 | TRBV7-2 | CASSLPGRLSEQYF
TRBJ1-1 | 14 | TRBV9 | CASSAVIQGTEAFF
TRBJ1-2 | 14 | TRBV10-3 | CAISDPTGLYGYTF
TRBJ2-2 | 13 | TRBV7-2 | CASSLEPTGELFF
- | 17 | TRBV7-9 | CASSLANTDRLRDEQYF
TRBJ2-1 | 14 | TRBV7-2 | CASSWRLAGLEQFF
TRBJ2-7 | 17 | TRBV5-1 | CASSPGTSGRSPYEQYF
TRBJ2-1 | 15 | TRBV7-8 | CASSKLAATFNEQFF
TRBJ2-7 | 16 | TRBV25-1 | CASSDEPHLTRGEQYF
TRBJ2-5 | 15 | TRBV7-3 | CASRRTGGVQETQYF
TRBJ2-3 | 13 | TRBV29-1 | CSVVIWSTDTQYF
TRBJ1-1 | 14 | TRBV10-3 | CATIVGTGYTEAFF
TRBJ2-2 | 15 | TRBV7-7 | CASSLAGADTGELFF